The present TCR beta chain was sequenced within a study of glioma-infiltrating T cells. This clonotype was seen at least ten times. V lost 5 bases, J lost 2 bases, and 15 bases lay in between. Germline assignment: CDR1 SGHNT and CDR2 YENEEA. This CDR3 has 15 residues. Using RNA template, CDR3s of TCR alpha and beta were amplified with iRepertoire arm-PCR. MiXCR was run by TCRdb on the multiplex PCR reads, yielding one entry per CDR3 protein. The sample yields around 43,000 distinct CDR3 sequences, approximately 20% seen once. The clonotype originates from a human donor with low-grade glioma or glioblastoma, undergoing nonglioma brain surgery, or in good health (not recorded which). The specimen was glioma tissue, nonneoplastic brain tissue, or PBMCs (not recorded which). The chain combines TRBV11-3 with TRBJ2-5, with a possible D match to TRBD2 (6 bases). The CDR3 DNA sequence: TGTGCCAGCAGCCCTGGAGTGCGGGGACAAGAGACCCAGTACTTC. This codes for CASSPGVRGQETQYF.